This passage covers 6 T cell receptor beta chains from one sample sequenced in a study of PD-1 blockade in classical Hodgkin lymphoma. Time point here: newly diagnosed, previously untreated cHL patient sample. Thawed PBMCs yielded CD4+ T cells through magnetic negative selection. Sequencing used immunoSEQ multiplex PCR; TCRdb keeps in-frame clones, though not all of them. The repertoire has 15,000 to 20,000 clones, roughly four fifths of them found once; the top ten carry roughly 1.2%. Sequenced sample: CD4+ T cells from blood. These receptors were collected from a human donor with classical Hodgkin lymphoma.

In its sample, this clone was seen a few times. The chain has TRBV5-1 and TRBJ1-1; D gene uncertain. Germline CDR1 is SGHRS and CDR2 is YFSETQ. Trimming took 3 bases from V and 1 from J, leaving 13 bases between them. This CDR3 is 15 amino acids long. The CDR3 here is CASSSPGFGNTEAFF. CDR3 nucleotide sequence: TGCGCCAGCAGCTCACCAGGATTTGGGAACACTGAAGCTTTCTTT.

J is TRBJ2-2 and V is TRBV19; D is undetermined. Germline CDR1 and CDR2: LNHDA and SQIVND (reference sequence). Between the trimmed V and J ends, which lost 4 bases and 1 base, there was a span of 4 bases. CDR3 length: 13 amino acids. For the CDR3, the DNA is TGTGCCAGTAGTACGCAGAACACCGGGGAGCTGTTTTTT. Protein product: CASSTQNTGELFF.

The chain employs TRBV18 and TRBJ1-5; TRBD1 agrees at 9 bases. The CDR3 runs 15 residues. Germline CDR1 KGHSH, CDR2 LQKENI. V gave up 4 bases and J gave up 10 bases; unmatched junction bases: 11. CDR3 region: CASSLKGQGISPQHF. The CDR3 nucleotides read TGTGCCAGCTCACTGAAGGGACAGGGCATCAGCCCCCAGCATTTT.

The chain joins TRBV19 to TRBJ2-7, with D possibly TRBD2 on 6 matching bases. V was shortened by 8 bases and J by 2 bases, with 16 bases between the two germline ends. CDR1 and CDR2 from the germline V gene are LNHDA and SQIVND (reference sequence). The length of the CDR3 is 14 residues. The CDR3 loop reads CASREAGGPYEQYF. Here the CDR3 DNA reads TGTGCCAGTCGGGAAGCGGGCGGCCCCTACGAGCAGTACTTC.

There are a few counts of this clone. The chain combines TRBV18 with TRBJ2-3; D is ambiguous. CDR1 and CDR2 (germline): KGHSH, LQKENI. Trimming removed 4 bases at V and 3 bases at J, with 5 bases between. The CDR3 length is 12 residues. The DNA for the CDR3 is TGTGCCAGCTCACTTAAGACAGATACGCAGTATTTT. Protein: CASSLKTDTQYF.

This chain uses TRBV27 with TRBJ1-4; perhaps TRBD1 as D (6 bases). V was clipped by 5 bases and J by 9 bases, with 19 bases between them. CDR3 size: 15 residues. CDR1 is MNHEY and CDR2 is SMNVEV in the germline V gene (reference sequence). The DNA for the CDR3 is TGTGCCAGCAGTGCAGGACAGCTCCACATCAAAAAACTGTTTTTT. It is translated as CASSAGQLHIKKLFF.